The T cell receptor (beta chain) described here comes from a study of T cell responses to AZD1222 COVID-19 vaccine (dated by TCRdb to about 2021). General notes on the study: AZD1222 recipients with second doses at about 4 weeks or about 12 weeks were pooled, because spike-specific TCR depth and breadth did not differ between schedules. TCR sequencing was performed for more than 230 trial participants, of whom about 200 were given two doses of AZD1222 and some 26 were given two doses of MenACWY control vaccine. Enrollment into the trials was organized by age into subgroups of 18-55, 56-69 and 70-plus years, and those subgroups contained approximately 150, 30 and 60 TCR-sequenced participants, respectively. Beyond this particular receptor, the publication reports: Conclusions about previously exposed vaccinees are limited because only six or seven AZD1222 recipients were SARS-CoV-2 seropositive at baseline. Epitopes outside the regions mutated in the B.1.351 and B.1.1.7 variants were reportedly recognized by nearly half of the unique spike-specific TCRs. Participants were mostly white British, with more females than males. The authors suggested clonal diversity may have been underestimated. The 56-69-year group was small, and its depth increase did not reach significance, likely because of low power. The vaccine-associated CD4 TCRs covered the entire spike protein, and the dominant responses fell in regions 160-218 and 743-854. After two AZD1222 doses, both the breadth and the depth of spike-specific TCRs were significantly higher than at day 0 and than in MenACWY recipients. Because no day 14 peak-response samples were available, the repertoires could be characterized only after the peak T cell response.

Spanning cysteine to phenylalanine, the CDR3 consists of 13 amino acids. The kept DNA is CDR3 alone, 39 bases in frame from the first base. The germline V gene provides CDR1 SNHLY and CDR2 FYNNEI. Trimming at the junction amounts to 7 bases on V and 4 bases on J, and the germline ends lie 14 bases apart. In regard to this clone: This receptor's antigen is unknown. Base qualities are not recorded, but no much larger clone differs from it by a single base.

Explained via the paper, the time point label denotes: baseline before first vaccination. Vaccinee samples came from UK trials COV001 and COV002, including a single-blind randomized controlled phase 2/3 trial of AZD1222 (ChAdOx1 nCoV-19) in healthy adults. For TCRbeta chain sequencing, PBMC samples were collected from trial participants at day 0 and at day 28 after the second dose. The CDR3 regions of human TCRbeta chains were subjected to immunosequencing. In the paper's pipeline: TCRs in the repertoires were matched against a reference library of SARS-CoV-2-specific TCRs that had been generated with the MIRA antigen-specificity platform. Breadth was defined as the fraction of unique TCRs that were SARS-CoV-2-associated. Depth was defined as the fraction of total T cells that were SARS-CoV-2-associated. Each spike-specific TCR was assigned to its reactive spike region and to a CD4 or CD8 class using the MIRA data. Log10-transformed breadth and depth values were compared by one-way ANOVA with Sidak's multiple comparisons tests. TCRdb took this table from immuneACCESS and kept in-frame rearrangements with V and J called. Such tables lack part of the clones; where checked against another copy, unresolved V genes explain under half of the gap, and the rest is unexplained. The V and J calls and the clone size are those of that table, but D and trimming were determined from the DNA. The sample table contains approximately 110,000 clones; only one count was recorded for about 92% of them. The leading ten clones occupy approximately 1.2% of the sample.

The sequence is built from TRBV2 and TRBJ2-7; TRBD2 is perhaps the D gene, given 7 matching bases. The source is an adult in good health. Sample: peripheral blood, taken on day 0 of AZD1222 vaccination. The CDR3 protein: CASTRGGWYEQYF. The nucleotide sequence is TGTGCCAGCACAAGGGGGGGCTGGTACGAGCAGTACTTC. Where the CDR3 stops, the reference TRBV2 and TRBJ2-7 genes take over; the full variable domain is EPEVTQTPSHQVTQMGQEVILRCVPISNHLYFYWYRQILGQKVEFLVSFYNNEISEKSEIFDDQFSVERPDGSNFTLKIRSTKLEDSAMYFCASTRGGWYEQYFGPGTRLTVT.